This T cell receptor beta chain derives from a study of cytomegalovirus exposure and HLA in healthy donors. This CDR3 region has 14 residues. Germline CDR1 and CDR2: LNHNV and YYDKDF (reference sequence). The trim removed 0 bases at V and 14 bases at J, leaving 8 bases unmatched. Use of 60 Vbeta and 13 Jbeta primers characterized the PCR. Profiled with immunoSEQ multiplex PCR; TCRdb holds only in-frame clones, not every one. The sample has about 190,000 clones, around 80% seen once. This sequence was found in a boy aged 2 to 10 in good health and CMV-seronegative. The sample consisted of PBMCs. V is TRBV15 and J is TRBJ2-3, with 10 bases that match TRBD1. CDR3 nucleotides: TGTGCCACCAGCAGAGATTCTGGACAGGGGGTCTTGTATTTT. Translated: CATSRDSGQGVLYF.